Shown below are 21 T cell receptor beta chains from a single sample sequenced in a study of cytomegalovirus exposure and HLA in healthy donors. The protocol was immunoSEQ multiplex PCR, while the TCRdb copy is restricted to in-frame clones and leaves out a portion. Among some 260,000 clones, 90% were seen once, and the ten largest hold 3.1%. Source material: PBMCs. Every receptor here comes from a woman younger than 45 in good health and CMV-seronegative.

The chain combines TRBV27 with TRBJ2-3; 9 bases line up with TRBD2. This CDR3 is 16 amino acids long. The germline CDR1 and CDR2 sequences are MNHEY and SMNVEV (reference sequence). V was pared by 5 bases and J by 4 bases, with 10 bases of the junction left unmatched. CDR3 residues: CASSPLAGGAPDTQYF. CDR3 DNA: TGTGCCAGCAGTCCCTTGGCGGGAGGGGCCCCAGATACGCAGTATTTT.

The chain is built from TRBV2 and TRBJ2-7; 7 bases line up with TRBD1. CDR1 and CDR2 from the germline V gene are SNHLY and FYNNEI. The CDR3 extends over 12 amino acids. V lost 8 bases, J lost 3 bases, and 4 bases stayed unmatched. The CDR3 is CASLRTGYEQYF. The DNA for the CDR3 is TGTGCCAGCTTAAGGACAGGCTACGAGCAGTACTTC.

This chain connects TRBV2 to TRBJ2-5, with 10 bases aligning to TRBD2. Germline lookup yields CDR1 SNHLY and CDR2 FYNNEI. V lost 9 bases, J lost 5 bases, and 6 bases stayed unmatched. CDR3 length equals 13 residues. CDR3 nucleotides: TGTGCCAGTTCTAGCGGGAGTAGGGAGACCCAGTACTTC. It yields the protein CASSSGSRETQYF.

The chain recombines TRBV13 with TRBJ2-1; D remains ambiguous. Between the trimmed V and J ends, which lost 0 bases and 2 bases, there was a span of 8 bases. Germline CDR1 is PRHDT and CDR2 is FYEKMQ (reference sequence). CDR3 length: 15 amino acids. This chain's CDR3 is CASSLGPGTYNEQFF. Written as DNA, the CDR3 is TGTGCCAGCAGCTTAGGCCCCGGAACCTACAATGAGCAGTTCTTC.

The chain carries TRBV4-2 and TRBJ2-5, with a possible D match to TRBD1 (6 bases). V lost 0 bases and J lost 1, with 15 bases in between. Looked up from germline, CDR1 is LGHNA and CDR2 is YNFKEQ. The CDR3 runs 17 residues. In DNA form, the CDR3 reads TGTGCCAGCAGCCAAGATCGGGCCAGGGGCCTCCAAGAGACCCAGTACTTC. As protein: CASSQDRARGLQETQYF.

The chain is built from TRBV7-6 and TRBJ2-7, with 7 bases that match TRBD1. The V gene's germline CDR1 is SGHVS and CDR2 FNYEAQ. Losses at the gene ends were 4 bases for V and 3 bases for J; bases not matched to a gene: 6. This CDR3 comprises 14 residues. DNA of the CDR3: TGTGCCAGCAGCTGGGGACAGCCGAACTACGAGCAGTACTTC. Protein sequence: CASSWGQPNYEQYF.

The V gene is TRBV28, the J gene TRBJ1-1; no clear D gene. V was trimmed by 5 bases and J by 6 bases, leaving 16 bases between them. Per the germline V gene, CDR1 is MDHEN and CDR2 is SYDVKM. CDR3 size: 14 residues. The CDR3 nucleotides read TGTGCCAGCAGTCCCCCCTTAGGGAGGGCTGAAGCTTTCTTT. This encodes CASSPPLGRAEAFF.

This chain uses TRBV29-1 with TRBJ2-5, with D perhaps given as TRBD1 or TRBD2 (7 bases each). Trimming stripped 3 bases from V and 4 bases from J, with 9 bases between. This CDR3 contains 12 residues. The germline gives CDR1 SQVTM, CDR2 ANQGSEA. CDR3 loop: CSVDRGGETQYF. In nucleotides, the CDR3 is TGCAGCGTTGACAGGGGGGGAGAGACCCAGTACTTC. Filled out from reference TRBV29-1 and TRBJ2-5, the complete variable domain reads SAVISQKPSRDICQRGTSLTIQCQVDSQVTMMFWYRQQPGQSLTLIATANQGSEATYESGFVIDKFPISRPNLTFSTLTVSNMSPEDSSIYLCSVDRGGETQYFGPGTRLLVL.

This chain connects TRBV30 to TRBJ1-5; unclear D gene. The CDR3 totals 15 residues. Per germline, CDR1 GTSNPN and CDR2 SVGIG (reference sequence). The V end was cut by 4 bases, the J end by 0 bases, with 13 bases between. This CDR3 is CAWTDGAYSNQPQHF. The CDR3 DNA is TGTGCCTGGACCGACGGTGCGTATAGCAATCAGCCCCAGCATTTT. Complete variable domain (other parts from reference TRBV30 and TRBJ1-5): SQTIHQWPATLVQPVGSPLSLECTVEGTSNPNLYWYRQAAGRGLQLLFYSVGIGQISSEVPQNLSASRPQDRQFILSSKKLLLSDSGFYLCAWTDGAYSNQPQHFGDGTRLSIL.

For the CDR3, the DNA is TGCGCCAGCAGCTTGGACGCGGGAGGGGGAGAGCAGTACTTC. Translation gives CASSLDAGGGEQYF. The gene calls are TRBV5-1 and TRBJ2-7, with 9 bases lining up with TRBD2. The CDR3 sequence is 14 residues long. Germline trimming cut 0 bases from V and 7 bases from J; bases unmatched to any gene: 5. The V gene's germline CDR1 is SGHRS and CDR2 YFSETQ.

The J gene is TRBJ2-2, the V gene TRBV5-4, with D perhaps assigned TRBD1 or TRBD2 (5 bases each). Looked up from germline, CDR1 is SGHNT and CDR2 is YYREEE (reference sequence). V was cut by 4 bases and J by 0 bases, with 13 bases left in between. CDR3 size: 16 residues. The CDR3 loop reads CASSKGLGANTGELFF. Here the CDR3 DNA reads TGTGCCAGCAGCAAAGGACTGGGGGCGAACACCGGGGAGCTGTTTTTT.

Worth noting for this clone: This CDR3 is also generated by other DNA sequences in the sample. CDR3 DNA sequence: TGCGCCAGCAGCCAAGATCGGGGATTTGAGCAGTTCTTC. Its translation: CASSQDRGFEQFF. This sequence joins TRBV4-3 and TRBJ2-1, with TRBD2 as a possible D gene (5 bases). The CDR3 totals 13 residues. Germline V gene sequence: CDR1 LGHNA, CDR2 YSLEER. V was cut by 0 bases and J by 9 bases, with 9 bases left in between.

A word on this clone: One junction end does not reproduce the germline sequence, and a read error may be involved. The chain recombines TRBV7-3 with TRBJ2-2; D call uncertain. Germline V gene lookup returns CDR1 SGHTA and CDR2 FQGTGA. CDR3 length: 13 residues. CDR3 bases: TGTGCCAGCAGCCTAACGATCGCCGGGGAGCTGTTTTTT. Translated: CASSLTIAGELFF.

This clone was counted between two and nine times. This CDR3 is also generated by other DNA sequences in the sample. The chain carries TRBV18 and TRBJ1-1; D remains unclear. CDR3 length: 13 amino acids. V was shortened by 2 bases and J by 2 bases, with 6 bases between the two germline ends. CDR1 and CDR2 from the germline V gene are KGHSH and LQKENI. Here the CDR3 DNA reads TGTGCCAGCTCACCAACAAGAAACACTGAAGCTTTCTTT. The encoded protein is CASSPTRNTEAFF. The full variable domain, completed using reference TRBV18 and TRBJ1-1, is NAGVMQNPRHLVRRRGQEARLRCSPMKGHSHVYWYRQLPEEGLKFMVYLQKENIIDESGMPKERFSAEFPKEGPSILRIQQVVRGDSAAYFCASSPTRNTEAFFGQGTRLTVV.

CDR3 sequence reads: CASGRSYGYTF. The CDR3 DNA reads TGTGCCAGCGGCAGGAGCTATGGCTACACCTTC. This chain links TRBV6-5 with TRBJ1-2; D is uncertain. Per the germline V gene, CDR1 is MNHEY and CDR2 is SVGAGI. The CDR3 is 11 amino acids. The V and J ends lost 8 bases and 4 bases respectively, with 8 bases between them.

The CDR3 DNA follows: TGTGCCAGCTCACCTCGGCAGACAGATACGCAGTATTTT. Translated: CASSPRQTDTQYF. The chain links TRBV18 to TRBJ2-3; no reliable D call. Trimming stripped 3 bases from V and 3 bases from J, with 7 bases between. From germline, CDR1 is KGHSH and CDR2 LQKENI. This CDR3 region has 13 residues. Full variable domain (rest looked up from reference TRBV18 and TRBJ2-3): NAGVMQNPRHLVRRRGQEARLRCSPMKGHSHVYWYRQLPEEGLKFMVYLQKENIIDESGMPKERFSAEFPKEGPSILRIQQVVRGDSAAYFCASSPRQTDTQYFGPGTRLTVL.

CDR3 nucleotides: TGCAGCGTTGTGGGGAGCACAGATACGCAGTATTTT. Translating gives CSVVGSTDTQYF. This chain links TRBV29-1 with TRBJ2-3; D not certain. Germline assignment: CDR1 SQVTM and CDR2 ANQGSEA. Trimming pared 4 bases from V and 0 bases from J, leaving 5 bases between. The CDR3 covers 12 residues.

The chain recombines TRBV27 with TRBJ2-1, with TRBD2 matching over 13 bases. V lost 6 bases to trimming and J lost 7 bases; unmatched junction nucleotides: 6. The germline V gene has CDR1 MNHEY and CDR2 SMNVEV (reference sequence). The CDR3 consists of 15 residues. The CDR3 DNA follows: TGTGCCAGCAGCATGGGACTAGCGGGACGGAATGAGCAGTTCTTC. This sequence encodes CASSMGLAGRNEQFF.

This chain joins TRBV5-6 and TRBJ1-3, with D perhaps TRBD1 (6 bases). V was trimmed by 5 bases and J by 2 bases, leaving 11 bases between them. Germline V lookup: CDR1 SGHDT, CDR2 YYEEEE. The CDR3 is made up of 14 amino acids. The CDR3 nucleotides are TGTGCCAGCAGTCGTACAGGGACTGGAAACACCATATATTTT. It is translated as CASSRTGTGNTIYF.

This clone was seen only once. V gene TRBV30 combines with J gene TRBJ2-7; D is uncertain. CDR1 and CDR2 from the germline V gene are GTSNPN and SVGIG (reference sequence). The CDR3 loop spans 13 amino acids. V lost 5 bases and J 0 bases, leaving 11 bases between the germline ends. CDR3 bases: TGTGCCTGGGCCGCCGGGCACTCCTACGAGCAGTACTTC. It codes for CAWAAGHSYEQYF.

The V call is TRBV19, the J call TRBJ2-3; 8 bases line up with TRBD2. V shed 7 bases and J 2 bases; nucleotides not matched to a gene: 11. The germline gives CDR1 LNHDA, CDR2 SQIVND (reference sequence). The CDR3 has 16 amino acids. The CDR3 sequence is CASNPGGVSLTDTQYF. The CDR3 DNA follows: TGTGCCAGTAATCCGGGGGGGGTATCCCTCACAGATACGCAGTATTTT.